This T cell receptor beta chain was identified in a study of technical replicates of blood from a handful of donors. The table came from immunoSEQ multiplex PCR; TCRdb's copy has only in-frame clones and leaves some out. The table shows about 73,000 clones, with 93% occurring only once. The V end was cut by 0 bases, the J end by 4 bases, with 12 bases between. This CDR3 is 15 amino acids long. The germline V gene encodes CDR1 MNHEY and CDR2 SMNVEV (reference sequence). This clonotype was sampled from a human donor in good health. Sequencing used T cells isolated from PBMCs. This chain connects TRBV27 to TRBJ1-1; D ambiguous. The DNA for the CDR3 is TGTGCCAGCAGTTTATCCCGGAGTGGAGGCACTGAAGCTTTCTTT. This encodes CASSLSRSGGTEAFF.